This T cell receptor beta chain derives from a study of T cells in Graves' hyperthyroidism and ophthalmopathy. A patient was excluded if there was uncontrolled infection, other autoimmune disease, pregnancy or lactation. Orbital computed tomography and thyroid ultrasound, together with serum TRAb and thyroxine and clinical symptoms, were used for diagnoses. Out of 8.5 to 10 ml of fresh peripheral blood came the PBMCs. RNA transcripts were the template for amplifying TCR beta CDR3 regions. HTBI primers drove first-round RT-PCR of the TCR CDR3. TCRdb reanalysed the multiplex PCR reads using MiXCR and keeps one entry per CDR3 protein. The table lists fewer than 500,000 distinct CDR3 sequences, under 15% of them singletons. Overall study results and limits: Blood also carried most thyroid clonotypes expanded above 0.001.

This clonotype was seen ten or more times. Its antigen is not identified. There are 14 residues in the CDR3. In germline, CDR1 is MDHEN, CDR2 SYDVKM. Trimming took 5 bases from V and 4 from J, leaving 14 bases between them. The sequencing sample was made of blood. The V call is TRBV28, the J call TRBJ1-2, with D perhaps TRBD1 (5 bases). This TCR was sampled from a man younger than 35 with Graves' ophthalmopathy. Here the CDR3 reads CASSLQVPSYGYTF. The DNA of the CDR3 is TGTGCCAGCAGTCTACAGGTGCCCTCCTATGGCTACACCTTC.